This T cell receptor beta chain was captured in a study of beta chain features in type 1 diabetes. Overall study results and limits: Within each of all four CD4+ subsets, Type 1 diabetes patients had TCRB CDR3s that were moderately but significantly shorter.

A CD45RO/CCR7/CD25/CD127/CD95/CD27 panel sorted naive, central memory, regulatory and stem cell-like memory CD4+ cells. On this clone: Its antigen remains unidentified.

J gave up 9 bases and V 4 bases, and 11 bases lay outside the gene matches. The CDR3 runs 15 residues. CDR1 and CDR2 from the germline V gene are SGHRS and YFSETQ. Isolated RNA was reverse transcribed in full, so expressed TCRB transcripts were sequenced. Sequenced by immunoSEQ multiplex PCR; TCRdb stores in-frame clones only, minus some. There are 250,000 to 350,000 clones in the sample; about 15% occur only once, and approximately 7% lies in the top ten. The receptor's source is a man aged 25 to 45 in good health. The sequenced sample consisted of central memory CD4+ T cells from blood. This chain uses TRBV5-1 with TRBJ2-1; TRBD2 agrees at 9 bases. The CDR3 nucleotides read TGCGCCAGCAGCACCGGGACTAGCCCCAAAGGTGAGCAGTTCTTC. This gives the protein CASSTGTSPKGEQFF.